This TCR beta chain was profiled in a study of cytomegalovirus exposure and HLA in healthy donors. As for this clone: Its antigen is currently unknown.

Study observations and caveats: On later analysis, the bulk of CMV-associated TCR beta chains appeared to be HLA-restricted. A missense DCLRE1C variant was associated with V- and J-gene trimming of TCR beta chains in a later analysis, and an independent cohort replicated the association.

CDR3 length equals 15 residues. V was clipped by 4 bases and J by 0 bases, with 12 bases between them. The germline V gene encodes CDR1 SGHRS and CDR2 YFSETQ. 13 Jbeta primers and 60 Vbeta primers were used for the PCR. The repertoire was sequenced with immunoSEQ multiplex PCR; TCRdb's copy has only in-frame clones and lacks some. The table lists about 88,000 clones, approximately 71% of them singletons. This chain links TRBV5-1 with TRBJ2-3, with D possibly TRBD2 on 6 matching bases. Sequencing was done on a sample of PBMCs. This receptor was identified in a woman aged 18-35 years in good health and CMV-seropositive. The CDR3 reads CASSKGTQSTDTQYF. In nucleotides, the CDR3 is TGCGCCAGCAGCAAGGGGACTCAAAGCACAGATACGCAGTATTTT. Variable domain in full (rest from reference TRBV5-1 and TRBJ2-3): KAGVTQTPRYLIKTRGQQVTLSCSPISGHRSVSWYQQTPGQGLQFLFEYFSETQRNKGNFPGRFSGRQFSNSRSEMNVSTLELGDSALYLCASSKGTQSTDTQYFGPGTRLTVL.